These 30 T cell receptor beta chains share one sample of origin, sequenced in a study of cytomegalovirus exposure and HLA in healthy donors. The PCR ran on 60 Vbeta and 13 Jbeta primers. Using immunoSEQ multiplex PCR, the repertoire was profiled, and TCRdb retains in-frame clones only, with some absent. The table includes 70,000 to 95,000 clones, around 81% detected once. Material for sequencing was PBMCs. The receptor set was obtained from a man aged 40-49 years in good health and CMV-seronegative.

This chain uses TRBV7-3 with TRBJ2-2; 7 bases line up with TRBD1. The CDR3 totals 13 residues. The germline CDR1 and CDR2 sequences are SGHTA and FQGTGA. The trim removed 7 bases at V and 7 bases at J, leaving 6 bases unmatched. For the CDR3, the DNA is TGTGCCAGCAAGACAGGGTCTTTCGGGGAGCTGTTTTTT. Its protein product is CASKTGSFGELFF. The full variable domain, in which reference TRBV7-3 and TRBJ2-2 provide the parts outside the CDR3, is GAGVSQTPSNKVTEKGKYVELRCDPISGHTALYWYRQSLGQGPEFLIYFQGTGAADDSGLPNDRFFAVRPEGSVSTLKIQRTERGDSAVYLCASKTGSFGELFFGEGSRLTVL.

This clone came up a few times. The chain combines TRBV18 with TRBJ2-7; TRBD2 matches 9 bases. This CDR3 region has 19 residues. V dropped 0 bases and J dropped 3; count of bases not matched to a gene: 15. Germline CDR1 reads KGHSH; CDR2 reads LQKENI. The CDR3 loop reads CASSPPAPGLGGRGYEQYF. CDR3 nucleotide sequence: TGTGCCAGCTCACCACCGGCGCCCGGGTTGGGCGGGAGGGGCTACGAGCAGTACTTC.

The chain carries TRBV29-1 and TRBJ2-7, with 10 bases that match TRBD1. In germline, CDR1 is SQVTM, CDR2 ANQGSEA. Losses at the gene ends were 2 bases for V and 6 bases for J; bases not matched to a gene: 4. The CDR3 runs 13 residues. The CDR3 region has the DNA TGCAGCGTTGAATATGGACAGGGGGGCGAGCAGTACTTC. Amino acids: CSVEYGQGGEQYF.

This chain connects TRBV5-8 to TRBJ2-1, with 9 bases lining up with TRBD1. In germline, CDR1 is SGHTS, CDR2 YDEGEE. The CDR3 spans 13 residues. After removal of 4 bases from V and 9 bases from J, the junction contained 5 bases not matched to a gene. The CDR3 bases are TGTGCCAGCAGCCGGGACAGGGCAAGTGAGCAGTTCTTC. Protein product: CASSRDRASEQFF.

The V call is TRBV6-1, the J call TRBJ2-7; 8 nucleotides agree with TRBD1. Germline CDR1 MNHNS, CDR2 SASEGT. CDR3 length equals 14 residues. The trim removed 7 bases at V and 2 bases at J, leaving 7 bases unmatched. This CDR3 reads CASNPGTGPYEQYF. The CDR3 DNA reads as TGTGCCAGCAATCCCGGGACAGGACCCTACGAGCAGTACTTC.

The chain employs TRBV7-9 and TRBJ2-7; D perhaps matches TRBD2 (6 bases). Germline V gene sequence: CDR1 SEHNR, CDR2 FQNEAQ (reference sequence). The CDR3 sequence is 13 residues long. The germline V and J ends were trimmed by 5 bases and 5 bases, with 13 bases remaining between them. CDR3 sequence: CASSPGGVHEQYF. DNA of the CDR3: TGTGCCAGCAGCCCAGGAGGGGTCCACGAGCAGTACTTC.

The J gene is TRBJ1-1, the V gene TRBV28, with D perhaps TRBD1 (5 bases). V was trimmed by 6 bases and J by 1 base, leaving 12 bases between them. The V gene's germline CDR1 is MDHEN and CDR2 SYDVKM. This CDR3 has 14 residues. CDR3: CASRLIQANTEAFF. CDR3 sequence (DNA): TGTGCCAGCAGGTTGATACAGGCGAACACTGAAGCTTTCTTT.

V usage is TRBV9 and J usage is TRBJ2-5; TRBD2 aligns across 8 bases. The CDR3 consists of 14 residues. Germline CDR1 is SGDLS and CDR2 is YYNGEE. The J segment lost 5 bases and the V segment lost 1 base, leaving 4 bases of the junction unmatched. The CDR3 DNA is TGTGCCAGCAGCGTAACTAGCGGAGGCGAGACCCAGTACTTC. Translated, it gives CASSVTSGGETQYF.

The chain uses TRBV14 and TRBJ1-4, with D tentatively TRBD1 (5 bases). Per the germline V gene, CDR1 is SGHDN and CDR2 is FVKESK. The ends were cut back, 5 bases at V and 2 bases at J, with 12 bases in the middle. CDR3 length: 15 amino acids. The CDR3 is CASSRQFVTNEKLFF. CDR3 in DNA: TGTGCCAGCAGCAGACAGTTCGTTACTAATGAAAAACTGTTTTTT. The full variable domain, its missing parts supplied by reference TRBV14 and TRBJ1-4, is EAGVTQFPSHSVIEKGQTVTLRCDPISGHDNLYWYRRVMGKEIKFLLHFVKESKQDESGMPNNRFLAERTGGTYSTLKVQPAELEDSGVYFCASSRQFVTNEKLFFGSGTQLSVL.

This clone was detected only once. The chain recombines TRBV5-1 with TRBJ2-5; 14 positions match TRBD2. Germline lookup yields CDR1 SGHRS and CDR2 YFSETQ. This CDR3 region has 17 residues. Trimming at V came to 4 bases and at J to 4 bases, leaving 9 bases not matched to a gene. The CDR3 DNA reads TGCGCCAGCAGCCAGGGACTAGCGGGAGTCGGGGGAGAGACCCAGTACTTC. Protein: CASSQGLAGVGGETQYF.

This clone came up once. Here the CDR3 DNA reads TGTGCCAGCAGGGACCTTAGCGGAGAGAACACCGGGGAGCTGTTTTTT. Protein: CASRDLSGENTGELFF. The chain has TRBV28 and TRBJ2-2; a weak D match, TRBD2 (6 bases). CDR3 length equals 16 residues. V shed 6 bases and J shed 1 base, with 15 bases lying between them. Germline loops: CDR1 MDHEN, CDR2 SYDVKM. Variable domain in full (rest from reference TRBV28 and TRBJ2-2): DVKVTQSSRYLVKRTGEKVFLECVQDMDHENMFWYRQDPGLGLRLIYFSYDVKMKEKGDIPEGYSVSREKKERFSLILESASTNQTSMYLCASRDLSGENTGELFFGEGSRLTVL.

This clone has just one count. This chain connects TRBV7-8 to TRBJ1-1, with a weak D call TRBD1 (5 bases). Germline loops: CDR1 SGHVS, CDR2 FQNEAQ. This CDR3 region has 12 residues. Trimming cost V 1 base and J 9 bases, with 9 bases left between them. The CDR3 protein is CASSLEQGKAFF. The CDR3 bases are TGTGCCAGCAGCTTAGAGCAGGGTAAAGCTTTCTTT.

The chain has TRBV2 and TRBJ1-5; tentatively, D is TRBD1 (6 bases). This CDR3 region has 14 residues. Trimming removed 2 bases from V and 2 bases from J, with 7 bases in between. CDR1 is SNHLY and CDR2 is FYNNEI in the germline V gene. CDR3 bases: TGTGCCAGCAGTGAACGACAGGGCAATCAGCCCCAGCATTTT. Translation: CASSERQGNQPQHF.

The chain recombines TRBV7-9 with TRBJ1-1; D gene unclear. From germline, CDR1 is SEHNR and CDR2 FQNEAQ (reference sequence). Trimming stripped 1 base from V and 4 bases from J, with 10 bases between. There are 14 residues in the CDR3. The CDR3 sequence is CASSLEEQSTEAFF. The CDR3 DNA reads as TGTGCCAGCAGCTTAGAAGAACAGAGCACTGAAGCTTTCTTT.

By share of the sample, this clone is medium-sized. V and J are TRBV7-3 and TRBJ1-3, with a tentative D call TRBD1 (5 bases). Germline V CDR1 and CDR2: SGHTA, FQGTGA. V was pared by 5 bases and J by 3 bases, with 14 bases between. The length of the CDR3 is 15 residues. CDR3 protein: CASSPQPGGGNTIYF. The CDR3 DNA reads TGTGCCAGCAGCCCCCAACCGGGGGGTGGAAACACCATATATTTT.

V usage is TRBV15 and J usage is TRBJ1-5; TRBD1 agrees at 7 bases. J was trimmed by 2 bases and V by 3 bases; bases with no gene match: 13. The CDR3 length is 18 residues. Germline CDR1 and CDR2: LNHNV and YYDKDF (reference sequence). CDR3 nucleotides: TGTGCCACCAGCAGGGCAGGGCAGGGGGTTCAGGGCAATCAGCCCCAGCATTTT. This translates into CATSRAGQGVQGNQPQHF. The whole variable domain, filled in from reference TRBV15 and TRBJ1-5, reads DAMVIQNPRYQVTQFGKPVTLSCSQTLNHNVMYWYQQKSSQAPKLLFHYYDKDFNNEADTPDNFQSRRPNTSFCFLDIRSPGLGDTAMYLCATSRAGQGVQGNQPQHFGDGTRLSIL.

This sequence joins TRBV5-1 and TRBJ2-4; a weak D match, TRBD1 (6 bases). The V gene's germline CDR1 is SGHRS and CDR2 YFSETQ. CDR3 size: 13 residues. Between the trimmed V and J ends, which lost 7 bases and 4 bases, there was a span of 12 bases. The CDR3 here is CASGRDTKNIQYF. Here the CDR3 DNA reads TGCGCCAGCGGACGGGACACGAAAAACATTCAGTACTTC.

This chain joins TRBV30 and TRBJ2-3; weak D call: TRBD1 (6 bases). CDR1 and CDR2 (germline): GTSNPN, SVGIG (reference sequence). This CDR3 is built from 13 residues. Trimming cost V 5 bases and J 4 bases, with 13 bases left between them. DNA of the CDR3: TGTGCCTGGGCCTCAGGGGATGCAGATACGCAGTATTTT. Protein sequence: CAWASGDADTQYF.

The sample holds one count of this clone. The CDR3: CASSLDWTGSYNEQFF. The CDR3 DNA reads TGCGCCAGCAGCTTGGACTGGACAGGGTCCTACAATGAGCAGTTCTTC. This chain links TRBV5-1 with TRBJ2-1; TRBD1 agrees at 8 bases. V was clipped by 0 bases and J by 1 base; unmatched bases: 3. Per germline, CDR1 SGHRS and CDR2 YFSETQ. There are 16 residues in the CDR3.

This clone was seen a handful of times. Here the CDR3 DNA reads TGTGCCAGCAGCGCACGTGTGAGACACGGCTACACCTTC. Protein: CASSARVRHGYTF. The V call is TRBV21-1, the J call TRBJ1-2; the table's D call of TRBD1 was not tested on the DNA. TRBV21-1 is an annotated pseudogene. The CDR3 has 13 amino acids.

The CDR3 here is CASSLAGGGTDTQYF. For the CDR3, the DNA is TGTGCCAGCAGTCTAGCGGGAGGAGGCACAGATACGCAGTATTTT. This rearrangement joins TRBV2 to TRBJ2-3; 11 nucleotides align to TRBD2. The J segment lost 1 base and the V segment lost 5 bases, leaving 2 bases of the junction unmatched. CDR1 is SNHLY, CDR2 FYNNEI, per germline. The CDR3 is made up of 15 amino acids.

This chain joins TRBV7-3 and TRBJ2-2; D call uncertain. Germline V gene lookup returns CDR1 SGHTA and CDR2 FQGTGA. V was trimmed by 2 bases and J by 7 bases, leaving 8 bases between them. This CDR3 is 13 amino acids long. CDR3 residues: CASSLSSDGELFF. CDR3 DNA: TGTGCCAGCAGCTTATCGTCAGACGGGGAGCTGTTTTTT.

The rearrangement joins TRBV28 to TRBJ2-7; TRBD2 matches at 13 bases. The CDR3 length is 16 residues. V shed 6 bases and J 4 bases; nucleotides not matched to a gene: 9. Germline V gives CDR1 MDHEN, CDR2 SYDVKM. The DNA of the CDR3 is TGTGCCAGCAGCCCTCCCGGGACTAGCGGGACTTACGAGCAGTACTTC. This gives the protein CASSPPGTSGTYEQYF. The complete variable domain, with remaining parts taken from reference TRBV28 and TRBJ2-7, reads DVKVTQSSRYLVKRTGEKVFLECVQDMDHENMFWYRQDPGLGLRLIYFSYDVKMKEKGDIPEGYSVSREKKERFSLILESASTNQTSMYLCASSPPGTSGTYEQYFGPGTRLTVT.

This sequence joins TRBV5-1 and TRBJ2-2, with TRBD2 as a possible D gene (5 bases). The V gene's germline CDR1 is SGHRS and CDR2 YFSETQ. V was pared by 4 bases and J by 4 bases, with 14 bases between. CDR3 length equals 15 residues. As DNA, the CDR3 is TGCGCCAGCAGCCCCGGATCGCGGGTCACCGGGGAGCTGTTTTTT. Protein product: CASSPGSRVTGELFF.

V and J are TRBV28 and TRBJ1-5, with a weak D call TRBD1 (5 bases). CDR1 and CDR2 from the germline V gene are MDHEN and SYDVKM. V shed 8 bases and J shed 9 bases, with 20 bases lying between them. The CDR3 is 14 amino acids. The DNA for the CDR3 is TGTGCCAGCTCCAGGGCACAGTCCGCTCCGCCCCAGCATTTT. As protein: CASSRAQSAPPQHF.

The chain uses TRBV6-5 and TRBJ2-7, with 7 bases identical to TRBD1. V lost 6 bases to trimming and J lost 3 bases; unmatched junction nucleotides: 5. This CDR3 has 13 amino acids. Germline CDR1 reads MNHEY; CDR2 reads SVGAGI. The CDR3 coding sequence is TGTGCCAGCAGCAGGGACAGCGTCTACGAGCAGTACTTC. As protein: CASSRDSVYEQYF.

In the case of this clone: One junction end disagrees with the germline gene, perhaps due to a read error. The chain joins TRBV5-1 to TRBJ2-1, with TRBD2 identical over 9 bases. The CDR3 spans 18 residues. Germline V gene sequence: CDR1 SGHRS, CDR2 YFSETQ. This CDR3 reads CASSLVGLAGSSHNEQFF. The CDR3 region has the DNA TGCGCCAGCAGCTTGGTGGGGCTAGCGGGATCCTCCCACAATGAGCAGTTCTTC. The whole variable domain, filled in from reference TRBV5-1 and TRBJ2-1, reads KAGVTQTPRYLIKTRGQQVTLSCSPISGHRSVSWYQQTPGQGLQFLFEYFSETQRNKGNFPGRFSGRQFSNSRSEMNVSTLELGDSALYLCASSLVGLAGSSHNEQFFGPGTRLTVL.

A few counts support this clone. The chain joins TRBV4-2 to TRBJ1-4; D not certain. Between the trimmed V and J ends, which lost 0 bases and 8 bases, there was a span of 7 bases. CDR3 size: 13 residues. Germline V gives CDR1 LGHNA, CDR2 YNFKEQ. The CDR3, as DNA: TGTGCCAGCAGCCAAGATTACGGGGAAAAACTGTTTTTT. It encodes CASSQDYGEKLFF.

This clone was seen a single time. The CDR3 is CASSLVHYNEQFF. As DNA, the CDR3 is TGTGCCAGCAGCTTGGTCCATTACAATGAGCAGTTCTTC. The chain carries TRBV5-5 and TRBJ2-1; D ambiguous. Germline V gene lookup returns CDR1 SGHKS and CDR2 YYEKEE (reference sequence). With 0 bases removed from V and 4 bases from J, the gap between germline ends came to 5 bases. CDR3 length equals 13 residues.

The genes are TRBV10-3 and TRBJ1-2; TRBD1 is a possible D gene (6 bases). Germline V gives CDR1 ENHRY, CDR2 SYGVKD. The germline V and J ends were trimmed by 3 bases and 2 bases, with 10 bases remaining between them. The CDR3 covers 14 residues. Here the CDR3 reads CAISDRGGNYGYTF. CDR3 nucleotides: TGTGCCATCAGTGATAGAGGGGGAAACTATGGCTACACCTTC.